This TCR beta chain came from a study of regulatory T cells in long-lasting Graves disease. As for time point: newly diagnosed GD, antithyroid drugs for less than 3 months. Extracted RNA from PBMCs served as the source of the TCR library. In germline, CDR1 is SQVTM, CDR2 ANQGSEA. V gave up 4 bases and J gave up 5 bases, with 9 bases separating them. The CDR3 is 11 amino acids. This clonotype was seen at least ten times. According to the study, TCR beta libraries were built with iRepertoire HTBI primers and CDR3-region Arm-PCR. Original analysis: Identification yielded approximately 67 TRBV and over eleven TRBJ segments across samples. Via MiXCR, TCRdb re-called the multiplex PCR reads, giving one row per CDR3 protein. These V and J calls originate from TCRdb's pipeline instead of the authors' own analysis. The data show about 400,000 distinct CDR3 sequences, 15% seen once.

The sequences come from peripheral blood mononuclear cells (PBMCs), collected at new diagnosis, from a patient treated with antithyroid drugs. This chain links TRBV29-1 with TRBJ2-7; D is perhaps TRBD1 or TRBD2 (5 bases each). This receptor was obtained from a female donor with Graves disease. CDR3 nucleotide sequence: TGCAGCGTTGCTGGGGGAGACGAGCAGTACTTC. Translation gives CSVAGGDEQYF.